A selection of T cell receptor beta chains follows, all from one sample in a study of blood T cell repertoires in COVID-19. Measured with immunoSEQ multiplex PCR; TCRdb has only the in-frame clones, and not every one. The repertoire holds about 190,000 clones, 90% seen once, with 0.62% in the top ten. Sequencing used peripheral blood. Every receptor here comes from a man aged 50-59 years with acute or convalescent COVID-19. Both conserved end residues are part of each CDR3. Fields, in order: D gene, clone size, J gene, V gene, CDR3 DNA, CDR3 protein. D genes are given only for firm matches. Only part of the rows carry a size: once, few, many, or a class if the clone is expanded.

.,.,TRBJ2-6,TRBV19,TGTGCCAGTAGTATCTCTAGGTCTGGGGCCAACGTCCTGACTTTC,CASSISRSGANVLTF
.,.,TRBJ1-5,TRBV2,TGTGCCAGCAGTGAAGGGGACATAGTACAGCCCCAGCATTTT,CASSEGDIVQPQHF
.,.,TRBJ1-2,TRBV18,TGTGCCAGCTCACCACCGACGAGGGTGGAAGGCTACACCTTC,CASSPPTRVEGYTF
TRBD1,.,TRBJ1-2,TRBV4-3,TGCGCCAGCAGCCAAGATGCACAGGGGGCGCGGGGCTACACCTTC,CASSQDAQGARGYTF
.,.,TRBJ2-3,TRBV11-2,TGTGCCAGCAGCTACATATCGACCAGGATAATCACAGATACGCAGTATTTT,CASSYISTRIITDTQYF
TRBD1,.,TRBJ2-7,TRBV3-1/TRBV3-2,TGTGCCAGCAGCCCAGGACAGGGTGGGATATTTGGGGCTGGTTACTACGAGCAGTACTTC,CASSPGQGGIFGAGYYEQYF
TRBD1,.,TRBJ2-3,TRBV5-1,TGCGCCAGCAGCTTAAACAGGGGGCGCACAGATACGCAGTATTTT,CASSLNRGRTDTQYF
TRBD1,once,TRBJ1-3,TRBV5-1,TGCGCCAGCAGCTTGGCCCCCGGGACAGGGTTTACAGGAAACACCATATATTTT,CASSLAPGTGFTGNTIYF
.,.,TRBJ1-3,TRBV5-1,TGCGCCAGCAGTCCCTCCAGGTCTGGAAACACCATATATTTT,CASSPSRSGNTIYF
.,.,TRBJ2-5,TRBV2,TGTGCCAGCAACCTTGACAGATTCCAAGAGACCCAGTACTTC,CASNLDRFQETQYF
TRBD1,.,TRBJ1-1,TRBV28,TGTGCCAGCAGTGACAGGGTGGATACTGAAGCTTTCTTT,CASSDRVDTEAFF
.,.,TRBJ1-4,TRBV9,TGTGCCAGCAGCGTAGGGGTGCAACAGATCAATGAAAAACTGTTTTTT,CASSVGVQQINEKLFF
TRBD1,.,TRBJ2-6,TRBV27,TGTGCCAGCAGTTTATTGGGGACAGTAAGGAGGAACTCTGGGGCCAACGTCCTGACTTTC,CASSLLGTVRRNSGANVLTF
.,.,TRBJ2-1,TRBV4-3,TGCGCCAGCAGCCAGTCCGGGACAACCTACAATGAGCAGTTCTTC,CASSQSGTTYNEQFF
TRBD2,.,TRBJ2-3,TRBV24-1,TGTGCCACCAGTGAGTCGACGGGGGGCACTAGCGGGATATGGTACACAGATACGCAGTATTTT,CATSESTGGTSGIWYTDTQYF
.,.,TRBJ2-1,TRBV30,TGTGCCTGGTGGGACTCTAGCTCCTACAATGAGCAGTTCTTC,CAWWDSSSYNEQFF
.,.,TRBJ1-1,TRBV6-2/TRBV6-3,TGTGCCAGCAGTCCGGCGGCGGGCCCGAACACTGAAGCTTTCTTT,CASSPAAGPNTEAFF
TRBD2,.,TRBJ2-5,TRBV27,TGTGCCAGCAAGCCGGGCGGGGGGGTAGAGACCCAGTACTTC,CASKPGGGVETQYF
TRBD2,.,TRBJ2-1,TRBV19,TGTGCCAGTAGTAGTTGGGGGGGAGGGCCGATCAAACGCAATGAGCAGTTCTTC,CASSSWGGGPIKRNEQFF
TRBD1,.,TRBJ1-2,TRBV5-1,TGCGCCAGCAGCGAGGGACAGGTGTATGGCTACACCTTC,CASSEGQVYGYTF
.,.,TRBJ1-5,TRBV28,TGTGCCAGCAGTTTTACGGGTCAGCCCCAGCATTTT,CASSFTGQPQHF
.,.,TRBJ2-7,TRBV11-3,TGTGCCAGCAGCTCCAGTGCCAGGGTCGAGCAGTACTTC,CASSSSARVEQYF
.,.,TRBJ2-7,TRBV3-1/TRBV3-2,TGTGCCAGCAGCCGGGTTGGAGGGAGCGGTCGGAGGGAGCAGTACTTC,CASSRVGGSGRREQYF
.,few,TRBJ2-4,TRBV4-3,TGCGCCAGCAGCACGTGGATGGAGGCCAAAAACATTCAGTACTTC,CASSTWMEAKNIQYF
TRBD1,.,TRBJ1-2,TRBV5-4,TGTGCCAGCAGCTTATTCCCTGGACAGGACTATGGCTACACCTTC,CASSLFPGQDYGYTF
.,.,TRBJ2-5,TRBV5-1,TGCGCCAGCAGCTTTACCCCCTCACGGGAGCGGCAAGAGACCCAGTACTTC,CASSFTPSRERQETQYF
.,.,TRBJ1-2,TRBV7-2,TGTGCCAGCAGCTTAGAGGGGCGCCGGGGCTACACCTTC,CASSLEGRRGYTF
TRBD1,.,TRBJ2-1,TRBV4-1,TGCGCCAGCAGCCAAGTCGCAGGGGGATACAATGAGCAGTTCTTC,CASSQVAGGYNEQFF
.,.,TRBJ1-6,TRBV30,TGTGCCTGGAGCCAGGGGAGCTCCTATAATTCACCCCTCCACTTT,CAWSQGSSYNSPLHF
.,.,TRBJ1-1,TRBV5-1,TGCGCCAGCAGCTTGGCCGGCAGGGGACGGGTCACTGAAGCTTTCTTT,CASSLAGRGRVTEAFF
TRBD2,once,TRBJ2-7,TRBV30,TGTGCCTGGAGCTGGGGGGGTGGAGGTAGCGAGCAGTACTTC,CAWSWGGGGSEQYF
TRBD2,once,TRBJ2-3,TRBV4-1,TGCGCCAGCAGCCAACTAGGGACTAGCGGATCAGATACGCAGTATTTT,CASSQLGTSGSDTQYF
.,.,TRBJ2-7,TRBV28,TGTGCCAGCAGTTTCGGGACTCACTCCTACGAGCAGTACTTC,CASSFGTHSYEQYF
TRBD1,.,TRBJ2-1,TRBV5-1,TGCGCCAGCAGCATCCTCCGACAGGGATTAGGGTACAATGAGCAGTTCTTC,CASSILRQGLGYNEQFF
TRBD1,.,TRBJ2-5,TRBV9,TGTGCCAGCAGCGTGTGGGGGGCGACAGGGGGTCGAGAGACCCAGTACTTC,CASSVWGATGGRETQYF
.,once,TRBJ1-2,TRBV30,TGTGCCTGGAGTGAAACGGGCAGGGGCTATGGCTACACCTTC,CAWSETGRGYGYTF
.,.,TRBJ2-1,TRBV9,TGTGCCAGCAGCACCAGTGGGCAGGAGCAGTTCTTC,CASSTSGQEQFF
TRBD1,.,TRBJ1-5,TRBV18,TGTGCCAGCTCACCTAGGGACAGGGACCAGCCCCAGCATTTT,CASSPRDRDQPQHF
.,.,TRBJ1-5,TRBV28,TGTGCCAGCAGCTATCCCCGGGACATCAATCAGCCCCAGCATTTT,CASSYPRDINQPQHF
.,.,TRBJ2-2,TRBV9,TGTGCCAGCAAACAACCAGGCGCCGGCGGGGAGCTGTTTTTT,CASKQPGAGGELFF
TRBD1,.,TRBJ1-3,TRBV2,TGTGCCAGCAGTAAACAGGGGGTTGAAGGAAACACCATATATTTT,CASSKQGVEGNTIYF
TRBD2,.,TRBJ2-2,TRBV6-5,TGTGCCAGCAGTTACGGGACTAGCGGAGCCACCGGGGAGCTGTTTTTT,CASSYGTSGATGELFF
TRBD1,once,TRBJ2-7,TRBV5-5,TGTGCCAGCAGCTACCGGGACAGGGGCCCCTACGAGCAGTACTTC,CASSYRDRGPYEQYF
.,.,TRBJ2-1,TRBV5-6,TGTGCCAGCAGCTTGAGGAGGGAGAGCTCCTACAATGAGCAGTTCTTC,CASSLRRESSYNEQFF
TRBD1,.,TRBJ1-2,TRBV15,TGTGCCACCAGCAGAGATGCGGGGACAGTATATGGCTACACCTTC,CATSRDAGTVYGYTF
.,.,TRBJ1-1,TRBV7-3,TGTGCCAGCAGCGGTTCGGGGGACACTGAAGCTTTCTTT,CASSGSGDTEAFF
.,once,TRBJ1-5,TRBV6-6,TGTGCCAGCAGTTACAAGGGGCCCAATCAGCCCCAGCATTTT,CASSYKGPNQPQHF
TRBD1,.,TRBJ1-1,TRBV6-5,TGTGCCAGCAGTTACTCGACCGGGACAGTGAACACTGAAGCTTTCTTT,CASSYSTGTVNTEAFF
.,.,TRBJ1-4,TRBV18,TGTGCCAGCTCACCCGGACAGCTGGCTAATGAAAAACTGTTTTTT,CASSPGQLANEKLFF
.,once,TRBJ1-2,TRBV19,TGTGCCAGTAGCCCTGACAGAGATTCGGACAGCTACACCTTC,CASSPDRDSDSYTF
TRBD2,.,TRBJ2-3,TRBV9,TGTGCCAGCAGCGTATCCTTCCCAACAAGGACTAGCGGGGCCACAGATACGCAGTATTTT,CASSVSFPTRTSGATDTQYF
.,.,TRBJ1-1,TRBV19,TGTGCCAGTAGTACCATCGAGGGGAACACTGAAGCTTTCTTT,CASSTIEGNTEAFF
TRBD1,.,TRBJ2-1,TRBV7-9,TGTGCCAGCAGCTTAGAGAGGGGGCTGGGGCAGTTCTTC,CASSLERGLGQFF
.,.,TRBJ2-7,TRBV19,TGTGCCAGTAGCTCGACGGGACAAATCTACGAGCAGTACTTC,CASSSTGQIYEQYF
.,.,TRBJ1-1,TRBV7-3,TGTGCCAGCAGCTTTCGGGGGAACACTGAAGCTTTCTTT,CASSFRGNTEAFF
.,.,TRBJ2-1,TRBV7-6,TGTGCCAGCAGCTTAAGCCTCCCGACAGTTGGCTCTCGTCCGTACTACAATGAGCAGTTCTTC,CASSLSLPTVGSRPYYNEQFF
.,.,TRBJ2-3,TRBV11-3,TGTGCCAGCAGCTTAGAGGGTCAGCGTCCAGATACGCAGTATTTT,CASSLEGQRPDTQYF